The clone carrying this T cell receptor beta chain was recorded once. The antigen remains unidentified. This CDR3 has 13 residues. CDR1 is SGHDT, CDR2 YYEEEE, per germline. These data belong to a study of coeliac disease. For the study at large: The study queried TRBV7-2 bias without high-resolution HLA data.

Generated by immunoSEQ multiplex PCR, the TCRdb table keeps only in-frame clones and is missing some. The repertoire holds several thousand clones, with over 60% as singletons. The study's findings and limits: Only 1 of 6 controls, but about 55% of the 18 coeliac samples, showed published gliadin-specific TRB sequences. The authors considered this approach unsuitable for unbiased detection of gliadin-specific T cells.

The TCR sequence derives from a man aged 25 to 40 with celiac disease. The sequenced sample consisted of lamina propria lymphocytes from the gut. This chain links TRBV5-6 with TRBJ2-5, with D tentatively TRBD1 (6 bases). The J call could be wrong; TRBJ2-7 is a better fit for the DNA end. This CDR3 is CASSSRGAYEQYF. Here the CDR3 DNA reads TGTGCCAGCAGCAGCAGGGGAGCCTACGAGCAGTACTTC.